This T cell receptor beta chain stems from a study of breast tumors, draining lymph nodes, adjacent tissues. Notes on the study in general: Data only fit, rather than demonstrated, lymph node origin of most tumor T cells. Compared with lymph nodes, tumors were less diverse; compared with nontumor tissue, more. Data fit most tumor T cells coming from lymph node, expanding in tumor.

Samples came from axillary lymph nodes draining the breast cancer. MiXCR was run by TCRdb on the multiplex PCR reads, yielding one entry per CDR3 protein. The sample has approximately 210,000 distinct CDR3 sequences, approximately 36% seen once. CDR1 and CDR2 from the germline V gene are SNHLY and FYNNEI. Trimming stripped 5 bases from V and 0 bases from J, with 21 bases between. The CDR3 has 18 amino acids. Regarding this clonotype: Its antigen is as yet unknown.

This clonotype was sampled from a female donor with breast cancer. Some clones in this sample may be carry-over from other donors' samples. The sample was axillary lymph node tissue. This sequence joins TRBV2 and TRBJ2-3; maybe TRBD2 (7 bases). This CDR3 is CASSSWGGGRVSTDTQYF. The CDR3 DNA reads as TGTGCCAGCAGTTCCTGGGGGGGGGGGCGGGTCAGCACAGATACGCAGTATTTT.